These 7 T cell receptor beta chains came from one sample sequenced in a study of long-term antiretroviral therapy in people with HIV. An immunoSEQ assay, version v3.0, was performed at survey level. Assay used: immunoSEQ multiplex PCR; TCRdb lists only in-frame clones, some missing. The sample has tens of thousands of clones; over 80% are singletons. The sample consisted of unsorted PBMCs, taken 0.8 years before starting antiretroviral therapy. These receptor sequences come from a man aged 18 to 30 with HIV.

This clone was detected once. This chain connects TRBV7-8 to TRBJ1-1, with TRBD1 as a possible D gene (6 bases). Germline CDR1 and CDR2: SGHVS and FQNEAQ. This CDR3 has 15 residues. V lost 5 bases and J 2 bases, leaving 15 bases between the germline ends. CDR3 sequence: CASSPPGHLNTEAFF. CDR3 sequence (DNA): TGTGCCAGCAGCCCGCCGGGACACTTAAACACTGAAGCTTTCTTT.

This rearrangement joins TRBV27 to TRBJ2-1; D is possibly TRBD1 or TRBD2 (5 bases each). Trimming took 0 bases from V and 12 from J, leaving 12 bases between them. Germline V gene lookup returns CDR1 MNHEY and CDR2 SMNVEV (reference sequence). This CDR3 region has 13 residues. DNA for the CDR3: TGTGCCAGCAGTTTATCTACCCCGGGACGGCAGTTCTTC. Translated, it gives CASSLSTPGRQFF.

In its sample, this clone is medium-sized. The CDR3, as DNA: TGCGCCAGCAGTGAGGGGACCCCCGGCACTGAAGCTTTCTTT. Translation: CASSEGTPGTEAFF. The chain has TRBV10-1 and TRBJ1-1, with D possibly being TRBD1 (5 bases). This CDR3 has 14 amino acids. V dropped 2 bases and J dropped 4 bases, with 11 bases sitting between them. Germline V CDR1 and CDR2: WNHNN, SYGVQD (reference sequence).

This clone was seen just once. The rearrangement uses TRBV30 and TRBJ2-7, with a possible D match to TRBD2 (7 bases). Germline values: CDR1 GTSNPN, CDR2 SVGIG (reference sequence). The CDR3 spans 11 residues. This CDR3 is CGGGLPYEQYF. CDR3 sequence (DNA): TGTGGGGGGGGGCTTCCCTACGAGCAGTACTTC.

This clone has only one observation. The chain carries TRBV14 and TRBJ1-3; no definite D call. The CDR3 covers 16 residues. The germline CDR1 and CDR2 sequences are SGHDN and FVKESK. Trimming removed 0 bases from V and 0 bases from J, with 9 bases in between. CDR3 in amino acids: CASSQDVGGSGNTIYF. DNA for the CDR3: TGTGCCAGCAGCCAAGATGTCGGTGGCTCTGGAAACACCATATATTTT.

CDR3 sequence reads: CASSQDWGLSAGLDTDTQYF. The CDR3 DNA is TGTGCCAGCAGCCAAGATTGGGGACTCTCCGCGGGATTGGATACTGATACGCAGTATTTT. The J gene is TRBJ2-3, the V gene TRBV14; tentative D call: TRBD2 (6 bases). CDR1 and CDR2 from the germline V gene are SGHDN and FVKESK. This CDR3 is built from 20 residues. V gave up 0 bases and J gave up 6 bases, with 28 bases separating them.

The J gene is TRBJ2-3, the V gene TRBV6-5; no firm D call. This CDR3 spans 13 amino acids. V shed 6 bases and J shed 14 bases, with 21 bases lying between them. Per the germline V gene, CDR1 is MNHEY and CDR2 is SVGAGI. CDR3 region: CASSPRRMGSAYF. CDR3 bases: TGTGCCAGCAGCCCCCGGCGCATGGGATCGGCGTATTTT.